This T cell receptor beta chain was sequenced in a study of blood T cells in healthy people across ages. A second roughly 7 to 11 cycle PCR used barcoded and J-beta primers. A template-switch adaptor that had 12 random nucleotides put a tag on each cDNA molecule. TCRdb re-called the 5' RACE reads through MiXCR, storing one row per CDR3 protein. The table records roughly 1,500,000 distinct CDR3 sequences, 42% of them present only once. Healthy individuals of Caucasian origin from Russia, aged about 6 to 100, served as donors. Notes on the study in general: In long-lived donors, naive CD4+ cell counts and diversity exceeded those of aged donors. Per million T cells, TCR beta diversity dropped about linearly as age rose.

The V and J ends lost 6 bases and 3 bases respectively, with 12 bases between them. This CDR3 contains 14 residues. Germline assignment: CDR1 MNHNY and CDR2 SVGAGI (reference sequence). With respect to this clonotype: Its antigen is not known.

The chain employs TRBV6-6 and TRBJ1-5; weak D call: TRBD1 (5 bases). The clonotype was recovered from a woman in her late teens or twenties in good health. Sample: blood. For the CDR3, the DNA is TGTGCCAGCAGGGGACCTTTGGCCAATCAGCCCCAGCATTTT. Translation: CASRGPLANQPQHF.